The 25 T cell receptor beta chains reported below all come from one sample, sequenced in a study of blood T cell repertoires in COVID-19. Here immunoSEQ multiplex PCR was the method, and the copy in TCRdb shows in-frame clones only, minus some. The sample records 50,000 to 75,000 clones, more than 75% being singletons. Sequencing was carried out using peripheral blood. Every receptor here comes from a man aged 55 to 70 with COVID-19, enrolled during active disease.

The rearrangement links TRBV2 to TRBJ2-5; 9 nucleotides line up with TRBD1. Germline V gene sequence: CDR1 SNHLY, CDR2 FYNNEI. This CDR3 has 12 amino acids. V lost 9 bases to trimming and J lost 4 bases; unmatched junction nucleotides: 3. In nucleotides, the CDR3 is TGTGCCAGTGGGACAGGGACAGAGACCCAGTACTTC. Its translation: CASGTGTETQYF.

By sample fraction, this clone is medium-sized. The CDR3 sequence is CASSIDLGDEQFF. The CDR3 DNA is TGTGCCAGTAGTATAGATCTGGGAGATGAGCAGTTCTTC. The rearrangement joins TRBV19 to TRBJ2-1, with a possible D match to TRBD2 (5 bases). Between the trimmed V and J ends, which lost 0 bases and 8 bases, there was a span of 8 bases. CDR1 is LNHDA, CDR2 SQIVND, per germline (reference sequence). There are 13 residues in the CDR3.

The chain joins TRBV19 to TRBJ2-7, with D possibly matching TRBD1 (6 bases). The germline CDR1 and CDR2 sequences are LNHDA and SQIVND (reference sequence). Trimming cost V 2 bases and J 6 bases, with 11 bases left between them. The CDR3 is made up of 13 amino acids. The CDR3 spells CASSIKQGREQYF. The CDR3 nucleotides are TGTGCCAGTAGTATAAAACAGGGTCGCGAGCAGTACTTC.

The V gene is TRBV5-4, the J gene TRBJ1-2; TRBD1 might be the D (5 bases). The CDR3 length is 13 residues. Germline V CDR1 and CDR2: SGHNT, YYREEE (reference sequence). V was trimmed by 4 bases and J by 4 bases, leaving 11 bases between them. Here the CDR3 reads CASSTRDRYGYTF. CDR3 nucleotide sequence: TGTGCCAGCAGCACCAGGGATCGCTATGGCTACACCTTC.

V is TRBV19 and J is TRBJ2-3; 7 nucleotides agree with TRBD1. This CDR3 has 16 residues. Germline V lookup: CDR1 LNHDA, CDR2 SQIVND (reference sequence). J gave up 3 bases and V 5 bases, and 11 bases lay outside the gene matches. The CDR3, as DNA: TGTGCCAGTAGTGAGGACAGGCTGGTTGGTACAGATACGCAGTATTTT. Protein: CASSEDRLVGTDTQYF.

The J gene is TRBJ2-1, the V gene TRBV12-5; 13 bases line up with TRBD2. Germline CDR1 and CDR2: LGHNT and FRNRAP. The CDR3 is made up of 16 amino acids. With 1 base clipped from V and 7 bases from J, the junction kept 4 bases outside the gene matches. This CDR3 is CASGLALAGGINEQFF. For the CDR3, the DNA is TGTGCTAGTGGTTTGGCACTAGCGGGGGGGATTAATGAGCAGTTCTTC.

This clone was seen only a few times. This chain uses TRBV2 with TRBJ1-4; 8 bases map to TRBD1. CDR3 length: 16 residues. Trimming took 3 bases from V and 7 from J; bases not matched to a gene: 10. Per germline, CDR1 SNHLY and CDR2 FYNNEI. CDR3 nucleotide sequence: TGTGCCAGCAGTGATTCAGGGCAGGGGGCTCGTGAAAAACTGTTTTTT. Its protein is CASSDSGQGAREKLFF.

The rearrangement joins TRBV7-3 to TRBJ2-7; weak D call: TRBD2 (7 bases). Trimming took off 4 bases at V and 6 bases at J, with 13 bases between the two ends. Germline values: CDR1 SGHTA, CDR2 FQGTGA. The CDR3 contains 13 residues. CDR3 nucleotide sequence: TGTGCCAGCAGCTGGGAGGGGGGGCGCGAGCAGTACTTC. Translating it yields CASSWEGGREQYF.

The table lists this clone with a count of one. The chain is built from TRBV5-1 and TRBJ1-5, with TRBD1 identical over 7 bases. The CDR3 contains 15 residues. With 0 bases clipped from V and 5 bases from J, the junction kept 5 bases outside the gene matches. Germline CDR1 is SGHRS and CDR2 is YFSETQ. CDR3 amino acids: CASSLGGDSHQPQHF. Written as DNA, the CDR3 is TGCGCCAGCAGCTTGGGGGGGGACAGCCATCAGCCCCAGCATTTT.

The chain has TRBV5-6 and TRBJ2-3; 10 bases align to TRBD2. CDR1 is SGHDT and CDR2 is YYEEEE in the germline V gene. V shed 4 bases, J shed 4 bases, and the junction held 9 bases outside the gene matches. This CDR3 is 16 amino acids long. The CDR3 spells CASSPRLAGAADTQYF. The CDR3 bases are TGTGCCAGCAGCCCCCGGCTAGCGGGAGCGGCAGATACGCAGTATTTT.

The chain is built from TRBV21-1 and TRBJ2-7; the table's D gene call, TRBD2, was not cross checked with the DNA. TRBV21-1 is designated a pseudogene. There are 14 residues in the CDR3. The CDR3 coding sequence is TGTGCCAGCAACCAAAGAGGGAGAGACTACGAGCAGTACTTC. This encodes CASNQRGRDYEQYF.

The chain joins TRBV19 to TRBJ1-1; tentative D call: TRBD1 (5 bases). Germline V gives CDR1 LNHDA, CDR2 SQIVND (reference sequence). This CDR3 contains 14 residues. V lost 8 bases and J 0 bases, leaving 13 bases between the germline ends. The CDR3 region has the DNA TGTGCCAGTTTCACAGGTTCGCTGAACACTGAAGCTTTCTTT. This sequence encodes CASFTGSLNTEAFF.

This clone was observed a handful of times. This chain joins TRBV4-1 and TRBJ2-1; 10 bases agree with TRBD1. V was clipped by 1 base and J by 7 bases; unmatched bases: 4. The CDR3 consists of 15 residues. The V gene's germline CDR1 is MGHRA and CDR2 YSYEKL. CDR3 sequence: CASSQGQGAWNEQFF. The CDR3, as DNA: TGCGCCAGCAGCCAAGGACAGGGGGCCTGGAATGAGCAGTTCTTC.

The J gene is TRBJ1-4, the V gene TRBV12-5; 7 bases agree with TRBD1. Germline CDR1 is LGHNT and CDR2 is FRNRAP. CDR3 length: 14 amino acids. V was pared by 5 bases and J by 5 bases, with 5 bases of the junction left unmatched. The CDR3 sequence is CASGRQGPNEKLFF. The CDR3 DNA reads TGTGCTAGTGGTCGACAGGGCCCAAATGAAAAACTGTTTTTT.

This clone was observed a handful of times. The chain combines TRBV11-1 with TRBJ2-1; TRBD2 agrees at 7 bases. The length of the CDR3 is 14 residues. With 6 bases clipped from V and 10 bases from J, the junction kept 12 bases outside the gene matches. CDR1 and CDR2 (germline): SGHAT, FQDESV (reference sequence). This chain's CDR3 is CASSSNLWGGEQFF. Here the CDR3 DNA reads TGTGCCAGCAGTTCAAATCTCTGGGGGGGGGAGCAGTTCTTC.

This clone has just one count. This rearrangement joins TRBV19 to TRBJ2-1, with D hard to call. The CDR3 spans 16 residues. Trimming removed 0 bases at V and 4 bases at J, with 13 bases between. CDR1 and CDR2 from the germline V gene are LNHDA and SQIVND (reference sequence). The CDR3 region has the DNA TGTGCCAGTAGTATAGATCTGGGTGCGACATACAATGAGCAGTTCTTC. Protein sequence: CASSIDLGATYNEQFF.

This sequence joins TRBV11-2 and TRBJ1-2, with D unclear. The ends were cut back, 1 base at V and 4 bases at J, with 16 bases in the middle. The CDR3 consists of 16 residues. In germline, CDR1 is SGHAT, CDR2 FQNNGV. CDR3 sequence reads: CASSLVGLLEGYGYTF. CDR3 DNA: TGTGCCAGCAGCTTAGTTGGACTCCTCGAGGGCTATGGCTACACCTTC.

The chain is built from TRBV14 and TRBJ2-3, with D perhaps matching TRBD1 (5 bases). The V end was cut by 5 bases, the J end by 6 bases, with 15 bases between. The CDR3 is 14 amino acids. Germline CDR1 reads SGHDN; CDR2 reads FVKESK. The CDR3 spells CASSSGGAGDTQYF. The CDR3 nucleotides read TGTGCCAGCAGCTCCGGTGGGGCCGGGGATACGCAGTATTTT.

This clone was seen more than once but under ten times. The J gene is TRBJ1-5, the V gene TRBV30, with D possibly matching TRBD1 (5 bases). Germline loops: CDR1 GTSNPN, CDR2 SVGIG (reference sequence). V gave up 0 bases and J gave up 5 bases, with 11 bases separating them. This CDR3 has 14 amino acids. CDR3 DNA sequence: TGTGCCTGGAGTGTACAAACAGGAGATCAGCCCCAGCATTTT. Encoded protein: CAWSVQTGDQPQHF.

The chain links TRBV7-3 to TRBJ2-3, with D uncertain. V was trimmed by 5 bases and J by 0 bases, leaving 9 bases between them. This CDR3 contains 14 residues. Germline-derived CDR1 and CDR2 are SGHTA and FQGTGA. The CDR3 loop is CASSLNPSTDTQYF. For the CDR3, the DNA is TGTGCCAGCAGCCTTAATCCGAGCACAGATACGCAGTATTTT.

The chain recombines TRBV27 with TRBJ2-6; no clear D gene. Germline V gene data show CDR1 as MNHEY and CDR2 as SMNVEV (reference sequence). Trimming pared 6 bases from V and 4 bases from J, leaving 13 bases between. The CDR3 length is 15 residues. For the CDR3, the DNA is TGTGCCAGCAGGTCGCCGGCGGCCGGGGCCAACGTCCTGACTTTC. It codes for CASRSPAAGANVLTF.

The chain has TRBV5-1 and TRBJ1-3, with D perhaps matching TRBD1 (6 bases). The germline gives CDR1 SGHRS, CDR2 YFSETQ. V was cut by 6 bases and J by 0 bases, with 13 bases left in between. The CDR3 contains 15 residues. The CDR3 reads CASTGGASSGNTIYF. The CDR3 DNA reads TGCGCCAGCACTGGGGGGGCCTCCTCTGGAAACACCATATATTTT.

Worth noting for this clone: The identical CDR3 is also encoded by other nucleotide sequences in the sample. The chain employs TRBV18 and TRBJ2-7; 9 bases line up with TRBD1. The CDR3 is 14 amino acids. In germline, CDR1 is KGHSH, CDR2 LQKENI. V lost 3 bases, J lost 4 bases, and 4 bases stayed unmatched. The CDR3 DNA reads TGTGCCAGCTCACCGGGGACAGGGTTGTACGAGCAGTACTTC. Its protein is CASSPGTGLYEQYF.

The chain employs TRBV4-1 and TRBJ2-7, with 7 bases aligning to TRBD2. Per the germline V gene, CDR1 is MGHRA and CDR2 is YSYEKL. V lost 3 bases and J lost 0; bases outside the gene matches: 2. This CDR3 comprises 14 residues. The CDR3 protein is CASSHSSGSYEQYF. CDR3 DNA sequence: TGCGCCAGCAGCCACTCTAGCGGCTCCTACGAGCAGTACTTC.

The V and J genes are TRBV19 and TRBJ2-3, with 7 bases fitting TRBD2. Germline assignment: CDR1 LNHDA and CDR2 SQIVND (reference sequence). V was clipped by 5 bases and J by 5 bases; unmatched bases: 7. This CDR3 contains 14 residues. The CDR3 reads CASSQFGGGDTQYF. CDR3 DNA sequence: TGTGCCAGTAGTCAATTCGGCGGGGGAGATACGCAGTATTTT.